This TCR beta chain is from a study of cytomegalovirus exposure and HLA in healthy donors. Worth noting for this clone: Its cognate antigen is unknown.

Broader study findings: Under in vitro conditions, three CMV-associated chains were confirmed as specific for CMV antigens. Reportedly, a later analysis found an Asian-associated ancestry cluster had fewer N-insertions than the roughly 670-donor mean. CMV serostatus was the sole immune exposure data available. After further analysis at a later stage, 16,951 TCR beta sequences were associated with HLA alleles at 0.05 false discovery rate.

PCR employed 60 Vbeta and 13 Jbeta primers. Libraries were prepared by immunoSEQ multiplex PCR; TCRdb keeps only in-frame clonotypes and omits some of them. Of some 150,000 clones detected, roughly four fifths appear once; the ten largest clones hold roughly 2.1%. Trimming took off 3 bases at V and 0 bases at J, with 12 bases between the two ends. There are 15 residues in the CDR3. Germline CDR1 GTSNPN, CDR2 SVGIG (reference sequence). V gene TRBV30 combines with J gene TRBJ2-1, with a tentative D call TRBD1 (5 bases). Sequencing input: PBMCs. The TCR was taken from a middle-aged woman in good health and CMV-seronegative. CDR3 amino acids: CAWRGSRGSYNEQFF. CDR3 sequence (DNA): TGTGCCTGGAGAGGTAGTAGGGGCTCCTACAATGAGCAGTTCTTC.